This is a list of T cell receptor beta chains from one sample in a study of blood T cell repertoires in COVID-19. Repertoires were generated with immunoSEQ multiplex PCR, while TCRdb's copy carries only in-frame clones and drops some. Of about 98,000 clones listed, about nine tenths are singletons. The specimen sequenced was peripheral blood. Source of these receptors: a man aged 50 or older with acute or convalescent COVID-19. Each CDR3 is given with its conserved first and last residue. The D gene is left open where the match is weak.

v_gene: TRBV5-1
d_gene: -
CDR3aa: CASSFGREGQPQHF

v_gene: TRBV6-5
d_gene: -
CDR3aa: CASKVIGSSYEQYF

v_gene: TRBV2
d_gene: TRBD1
CDR3aa: CASTLTGINTEAFF

v_gene: TRBV11-3
d_gene: -
CDR3aa: CASSTRRGNNEQFF

v_gene: TRBV6-4
d_gene: TRBD2
CDR3aa: CASSDFGGGNEQFF

v_gene: TRBV5-8
d_gene: TRBD2
CDR3aa: CASSLVGLAVPDNEQFF

v_gene: TRBV6-5
d_gene: TRBD1
CDR3aa: CASSTGQGGDTEAFF

v_gene: TRBV19
d_gene: -
CDR3aa: CASSTTSGELFF

v_gene: TRBV6-5
d_gene: -
CDR3aa: CASSYAQSSAKNIQYF

v_gene: TRBV12-3/TRBV12-4
d_gene: TRBD2
CDR3aa: CASSPGTSSGQFF

v_gene: TRBV6-5
d_gene: TRBD2
CDR3aa: CASSMTSGYYEQYF

v_gene: TRBV5-5
d_gene: TRBD1
CDR3aa: CASRKGQGTSNQPQHF

v_gene: TRBV5-1
d_gene: TRBD2
CDR3aa: CASSLEPGTSGNNEQFF

v_gene: TRBV7-9
d_gene: TRBD1
CDR3aa: CASSFSTGVTEAFF

v_gene: TRBV3-1/TRBV3-2
d_gene: -
CDR3aa: CASSQRTEAFF

v_gene: TRBV10-1
d_gene: -
CDR3aa: CASSPRGSGANVLTF

v_gene: TRBV18
d_gene: TRBD1
CDR3aa: CASSPGQVYEKLFF

v_gene: TRBV7-9
d_gene: -
CDR3aa: CASSLGLNYGYTF

v_gene: TRBV12-3/TRBV12-4
d_gene: TRBD1
CDR3aa: CASSRGQGNEQFF

v_gene: TRBV3-1/TRBV3-2
d_gene: -
CDR3aa: CASSPDGSDGETQYF

v_gene: TRBV24-1
d_gene: -
CDR3aa: CATSDLGSGYTF

v_gene: TRBV7-2
d_gene: -
CDR3aa: CASSFKTGNNQPQHF

v_gene: TRBV18
d_gene: TRBD1
CDR3aa: CASSPPGTGGREQYF

v_gene: TRBV24-1
d_gene: -
CDR3aa: CATSGRVSADTQYF

v_gene: TRBV9
d_gene: -
CDR3aa: CASSVAGATYNEQFF

v_gene: TRBV30
d_gene: TRBD2
CDR3aa: CAWSAATSLGELFF

v_gene: TRBV7-3
d_gene: TRBD2
CDR3aa: CASSLGLARSTDTQYF

v_gene: TRBV12-3/TRBV12-4
d_gene: -
CDR3aa: CASSFGSNYGYTF

v_gene: TRBV11-2
d_gene: -
CDR3aa: CASSLGFIQTNTEAFF

v_gene: TRBV2
d_gene: -
CDR3aa: CASAPGPGWSNQPQHF

v_gene: TRBV27
d_gene: -
CDR3aa: CASSRLRDSVSQTQYF

v_gene: TRBV18
d_gene: -
CDR3aa: CASSPLTPSNEQFF

v_gene: TRBV24-1
d_gene: TRBD2
CDR3aa: CATSDPSGGTDTQYF

v_gene: TRBV2
d_gene: TRBD1
CDR3aa: CASSRRTGLEAFF

v_gene: TRBV5-4
d_gene: TRBD1
CDR3aa: CASSSGQQETQYF

v_gene: TRBV28
d_gene: -
CDR3aa: CASSSPADSHFDF

v_gene: TRBV9
d_gene: -
CDR3aa: CASSVEQGGLGDTQYF

v_gene: TRBV20-1
d_gene: -
CDR3aa: CSASQGTTGNSPLHF

v_gene: TRBV5-6
d_gene: -
CDR3aa: CASSGRGGMNTEAFF

v_gene: TRBV6-1
d_gene: -
CDR3aa: CASSEIGTNYGYTF

v_gene: TRBV27
d_gene: TRBD2
CDR3aa: CASTSSGRAYNEQFF

v_gene: TRBV7-9
d_gene: -
CDR3aa: CARQGGVTGELFF

v_gene: TRBV2
d_gene: -
CDR3aa: CASSSDRFTLNEQFF